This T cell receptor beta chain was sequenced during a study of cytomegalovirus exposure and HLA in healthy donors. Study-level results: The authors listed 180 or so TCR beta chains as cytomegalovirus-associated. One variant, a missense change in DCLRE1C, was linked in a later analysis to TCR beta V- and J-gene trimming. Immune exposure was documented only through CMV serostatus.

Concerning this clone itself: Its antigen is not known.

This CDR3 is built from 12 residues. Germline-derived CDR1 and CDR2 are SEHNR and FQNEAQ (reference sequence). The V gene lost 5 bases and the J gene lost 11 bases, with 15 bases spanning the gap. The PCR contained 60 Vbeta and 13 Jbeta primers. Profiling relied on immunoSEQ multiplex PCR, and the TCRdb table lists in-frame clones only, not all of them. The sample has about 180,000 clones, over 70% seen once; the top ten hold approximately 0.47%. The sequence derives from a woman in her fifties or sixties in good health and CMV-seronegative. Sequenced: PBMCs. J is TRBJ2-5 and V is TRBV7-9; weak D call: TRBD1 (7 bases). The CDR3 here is CASSTTAGQQYF. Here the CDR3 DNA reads TGTGCCAGCAGCACAACCGCGGGACAGCAGTACTTC.